The 4 T cell receptor beta chains in this list originate from one sample, sequenced in a study of shared clonotypes between healthy human individuals. The naive CD8 population came from CD45RO-negative cells selected for CCR7, without terminally differentiated effector memory CD45RA+ cells. Method: immunoSEQ multiplex PCR; TCRdb's copy keeps in-frame clones and lacks some. The sample lists about 580,000 clones, roughly 98% occurring once. The sequencing sample was made of naive CD8+ T cells sorted from blood. Receptor source: a young man in good health.

The rearrangement joins TRBV28 to TRBJ2-1; TRBD1 aligns across 7 bases. This CDR3 is 17 amino acids long. J lost 5 bases, V lost 5 bases, and 15 bases had no gene match. CDR1 is MDHEN, CDR2 SYDVKM, per germline. The CDR3 region has the DNA TGTGCCAGCAGTCATTCCTCAAGGATGGACAGGAACAATGAGCAGTTCTTC. Residues: CASSHSSRMDRNNEQFF.

This chain uses TRBV6-4 with TRBJ1-2; 10 positions agree with TRBD1. With V trimmed by 4 bases and J by 3 bases, 8 bases remained unmatched. Germline-derived CDR1 and CDR2 are MRHNA and SNTAGT. This CDR3 spans 16 amino acids. Written as DNA, the CDR3 is TGTGCCAGCAGTGGGACAGGGGGTTCTATCGACTATGGCTACACCTTC. It encodes CASSGTGGSIDYGYTF.

This rearrangement joins TRBV9 to TRBJ2-7; 7 bases fit TRBD2. The CDR3 is made up of 15 amino acids. Unmatched junction bases numbered 5, after V lost 0 bases and J lost 2 bases. Germline-derived CDR1 and CDR2 are SGDLS and YYNGEE. CDR3 region: CASSVEGGEPYEQYF. Here the CDR3 DNA reads TGTGCCAGCAGCGTAGAGGGAGGGGAGCCCTACGAGCAGTACTTC.

The rearrangement links TRBV4-3 to TRBJ1-1, with a possible D match to TRBD1 (6 bases). Germline CDR1 LGHNA, CDR2 YSLEER. The CDR3 consists of 13 residues. V lost 4 bases to trimming and J lost 1 base, with 7 bases between them. The CDR3 DNA reads TGCGCCAGCAGCCTGACAGGGAACACTGAAGCTTTCTTT. It is translated as CASSLTGNTEAFF.